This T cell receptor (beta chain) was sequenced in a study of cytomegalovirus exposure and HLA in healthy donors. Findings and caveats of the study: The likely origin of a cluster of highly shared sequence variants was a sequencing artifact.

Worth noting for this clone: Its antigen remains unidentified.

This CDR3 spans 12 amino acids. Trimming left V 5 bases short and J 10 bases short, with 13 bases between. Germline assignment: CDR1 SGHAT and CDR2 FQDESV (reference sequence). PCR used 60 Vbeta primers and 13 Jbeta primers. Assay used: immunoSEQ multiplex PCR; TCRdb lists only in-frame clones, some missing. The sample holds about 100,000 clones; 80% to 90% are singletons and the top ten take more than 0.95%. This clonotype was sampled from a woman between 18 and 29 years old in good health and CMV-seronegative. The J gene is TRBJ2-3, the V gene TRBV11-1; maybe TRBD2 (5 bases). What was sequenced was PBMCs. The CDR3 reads CASSDPGGAQYF. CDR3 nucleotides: TGTGCCAGCAGCGATCCCGGAGGTGCGCAGTATTTT. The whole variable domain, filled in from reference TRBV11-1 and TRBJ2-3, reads EAEVAQSPRYKITEKSQAVAFWCDPISGHATLYWYRQILGQGPELLVQFQDESVVDDSQLPKDRFSAERLKGVDSTLKIQPAELGDSAMYLCASSDPGGAQYFGPGTRLTVL.